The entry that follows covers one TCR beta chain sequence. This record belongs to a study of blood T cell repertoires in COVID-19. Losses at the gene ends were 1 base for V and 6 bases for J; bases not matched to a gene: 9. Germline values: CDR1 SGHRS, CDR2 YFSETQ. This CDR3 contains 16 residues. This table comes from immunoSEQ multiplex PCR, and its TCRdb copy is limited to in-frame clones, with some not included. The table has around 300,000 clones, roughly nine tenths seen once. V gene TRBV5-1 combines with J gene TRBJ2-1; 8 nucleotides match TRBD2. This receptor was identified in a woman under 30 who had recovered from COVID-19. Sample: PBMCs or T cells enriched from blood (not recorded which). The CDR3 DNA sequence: TGCGCCAGCAGCTTGTTTACGGGAGGGCCCTCCAATGAGCAGTTCTTC. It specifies CASSLFTGGPSNEQFF. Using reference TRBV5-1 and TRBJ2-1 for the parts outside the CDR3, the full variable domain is KAGVTQTPRYLIKTRGQQVTLSCSPISGHRSVSWYQQTPGQGLQFLFEYFSETQRNKGNFPGRFSGRQFSNSRSEMNVSTLELGDSALYLCASSLFTGGPSNEQFFGPGTRLTVL.